These 20 T cell receptor beta chains share one sample of origin, sequenced in a study of vaccination and CD4 T cells after COVID-19. No antigen is known for these receptors. Sequencing of cultured CD4+ T cell DNA used the Oncomine TCR Beta short-read assay. TCRdb re-called the PCR reads through MiXCR, storing one row per CDR3 protein. The data hold 15,000 or so distinct CDR3 sequences, with about 57% observed a single time. Treatment in this sample: approximately 9-day PBMC culture with coronavirus spike peptide pools or control peptides (ViraFEST assay). The specimen sequenced was CD4+ T cells from blood, cultured in vitro. These receptor sequences come from a human donor who had recovered from COVID-19.

The V gene is TRBV27, the J gene TRBJ2-7; D uncertain. Germline-derived CDR1 and CDR2 are MNHEY and SMNVEV (reference sequence). The CDR3 sequence is 14 residues long. V was pared by 0 bases and J by 3 bases, with 9 bases between. The CDR3 sequence: CASSLSWLSYEQYF. In nucleotides, the CDR3 is TGTGCCAGCAGTTTATCCTGGCTTAGCTACGAGCAGTACTTC.

V gene TRBV7-9 combines with J gene TRBJ2-1; 7 nucleotides match TRBD1. The CDR3 spans 12 residues. Germline V gene sequence: CDR1 SEHNR, CDR2 FQNEAQ (reference sequence). Trimming took 5 bases from V and 9 from J; bases not matched to a gene: 4. In nucleotides, the CDR3 is TGTGCCAGCAGCGTTCGACAGGGTGAGCAGTTCTTC. Amino acids: CASSVRQGEQFF.

The chain links TRBV6-2 or TRBV6-3 to TRBJ2-7, with a tentative D call TRBD2 (6 bases). V was clipped by 0 bases and J by 7 bases, with 10 bases between them. CDR3 length: 13 residues. The germline CDR1 and CDR2 sequences are MNHEY and SVGEGT. The chain's CDR3 is CASSYSPEGEQYF. The CDR3 coding sequence is TGTGCCAGCAGTTACTCACCGGAGGGGGAGCAGTACTTC.

This clonotype was picked up a small number of times. The chain joins TRBV7-2 to TRBJ1-5; D remains unclear. Looked up from germline, CDR1 is SGHTA and CDR2 is FQGNSA. The CDR3 loop spans 14 amino acids. V was pared by 5 bases and J by 2 bases, with 10 bases between. The CDR3 DNA reads TGTGCCAGCAGCCCCCCCGGTGGCAATCAGCCCCAGCATTTT. It codes for CASSPPGGNQPQHF.

This rearrangement joins TRBV20-1 to TRBJ2-4; 9 bases align to TRBD1. There are 14 residues in the CDR3. The junction had 9 bases not matched to a gene; V was cut back by 3 bases and J by 9 bases. Looked up from germline, CDR1 is DFQATT and CDR2 is SNEGSKA (reference sequence). The CDR3 nucleotides are TGCAGTGCTAGGGCCCGGACAGGGGTGAGCATTCAGTACTTC. Residues: CSARARTGVSIQYF.

V usage is TRBV30 and J usage is TRBJ1-3; a weak D match, TRBD1 (5 bases). Trimming cost V 4 bases and J 0 bases, with 10 bases left between them. There are 14 residues in the CDR3. Germline assignment: CDR1 GTSNPN and CDR2 SVGIG (reference sequence). CDR3 in amino acids: CAWTGRTSGNTIYF. In DNA form, the CDR3 reads TGTGCCTGGACAGGGAGAACCTCTGGAAACACCATATATTTT.

The rearrangement joins TRBV30 to TRBJ2-3; D uncertain. The length of the CDR3 is 11 residues. The germline V gene encodes CDR1 GTSNPN and CDR2 SVGIG (reference sequence). The CDR3 coding sequence is TGTGCACGAACGGTCTCAAATACGCAGTATTTT. Translation gives CARTVSNTQYF.

The chain has TRBV6-5 and TRBJ1-1; D not certain. The CDR3 contains 12 residues. Germline-derived CDR1 and CDR2 are MNHEY and SVGAGI. Between the trimmed V and J ends, which lost 7 bases and 4 bases, there was a span of 10 bases. The CDR3 DNA reads as TGTGCCAGCAATTATGCGGGCACTGAAGCTTTCTTT. Translating it yields CASNYAGTEAFF.

The chain employs TRBV6-1 and TRBJ1-4; D perhaps matches TRBD1 (5 bases). Deletions cut 10 bases from V and 4 bases from J, with 16 bases between. The V gene's germline CDR1 is MNHNS and CDR2 SASEGT. The CDR3 has 14 residues. The CDR3 region is CATFQGSGNEKLFF. The CDR3 DNA follows: TGTGCCACGTTCCAGGGTTCTGGTAATGAAAAACTGTTTTTT.

This clonotype came up a few times. The genes are TRBV20-1 and TRBJ1-3; no clear D. Germline-derived CDR1 and CDR2 are DFQATT and SNEGSKA (reference sequence). The CDR3 is made up of 13 amino acids. Trimming pared 4 bases from V and 0 bases from J, leaving 7 bases between. DNA for the CDR3: TGCAGTGCTATTACGGACTCTGGAAACACCATATATTTT. Its translation: CSAITDSGNTIYF.

The gene calls are TRBV19 and TRBJ2-3, with 9 nucleotides matching TRBD1. The length of the CDR3 is 15 residues. Trimming took 5 bases from V and 1 from J; bases not matched to a gene: 4. CDR1 is LNHDA and CDR2 is SQIVND in the germline V gene (reference sequence). This CDR3 reads CASSSDRGGTDTQYF. CDR3 DNA: TGTGCCAGTAGTTCGGACAGGGGCGGCACAGATACGCAGTATTTT.

This clonotype was counted a few times. The rearrangement links TRBV5-4 to TRBJ2-3; TRBD2 aligns across 8 bases. The CDR3 contains 18 residues. V trimming: 4 bases; J trimming: 9 bases; junction bases outside the gene matches: 22. CDR1 is SGHNT and CDR2 is YYREEE in the germline V gene (reference sequence). The DNA of the CDR3 is TGTGCCAGCAGCCCCCCCAGGACGGGCGGGAGGACCGAGAGCACGCAGTATTTT. It specifies CASSPPRTGGRTESTQYF.

A single count supports this clonotype. The chain uses TRBV7-9 and TRBJ1-1, with unresolved D. This CDR3 contains 15 residues. V was pared by 1 base and J by 0 bases, with 9 bases between. Germline lookup yields CDR1 SEHNR and CDR2 FQNEAQ (reference sequence). The CDR3 protein is CASSLEPAMNTEAFF. CDR3 in DNA: TGTGCCAGCAGCTTAGAACCAGCCATGAACACTGAAGCTTTCTTT.

The chain uses TRBV3-1 and TRBJ2-2; D unresolved. CDR3 length equals 12 residues. Trimming shortened V by 2 bases and J by 3 bases, and 1 base separated the two germline ends. Germline assignment: CDR1 LGHDT and CDR2 YNNKEL (reference sequence). Written as DNA, the CDR3 is TGTGCCAGCAGCCAACACACCGGGGAGCTGTTTTTT. Protein: CASSQHTGELFF. Using reference TRBV3-1 and TRBJ2-2 for the parts outside the CDR3, the full variable domain is DTAVSQTPKYLVTQMGNDKSIKCEQNLGHDTMYWYKQDSKKFLKIMFSYNNKELIINETVPNRFSPKSPDKAHLNLHINSLELGDSAVYFCASSQHTGELFFGEGSRLTVL.

This clonotype was seen a handful of times. V gene TRBV5-4 combines with J gene TRBJ1-1, with D possibly being TRBD1 (6 bases). The germline gives CDR1 SGHNT, CDR2 YYREEE (reference sequence). The germline V and J ends were trimmed by 5 bases and 6 bases, with 17 bases remaining between them. The CDR3 runs to 14 residues. The CDR3 here is CASSPNQGFAEAFF. The CDR3 DNA sequence: TGTGCCAGCAGTCCAAATCAGGGGTTCGCTGAAGCTTTCTTT.

This sequence joins TRBV6-5 and TRBJ1-5, with D hard to call. With 2 bases removed from V and 2 bases from J, the gap between germline ends came to 13 bases. Germline CDR1 MNHEY, CDR2 SVGAGI. CDR3 length: 16 residues. DNA of the CDR3: TGTGCCAGCAGTTACCACGTTGAACGAGGCAATCAGCCCCAGCATTTT. The encoded protein is CASSYHVERGNQPQHF.

The J gene is TRBJ1-1, the V gene TRBV20-1; D gene uncertain. Germline V gene sequence: CDR1 DFQATT, CDR2 SNEGSKA (reference sequence). Trimming removed 6 bases from V and 0 bases from J, with 8 bases in between. The CDR3 runs 12 residues. The CDR3 region has the DNA TGCAGTGCCGCTACAGTGAACACTGAAGCTTTCTTT. Its translation is CSAATVNTEAFF.

The V call is TRBV6-5, the J call TRBJ1-2, with D possibly being TRBD1 (5 bases). Per germline, CDR1 MNHEY and CDR2 SVGAGI. The germline V and J ends were trimmed by 2 bases and 8 bases, with 18 bases remaining between them. This CDR3 has 15 amino acids. CDR3 in amino acids: CASSYPTAGPRGYTF. The CDR3 DNA sequence: TGTGCCAGCAGTTACCCGACAGCCGGGCCGCGGGGCTACACCTTC.

V and J are TRBV21-1 and TRBJ2-2; TRBD1, as called in the table, went unchecked against the DNA. TRBV21-1 is described as a pseudogene. The length of the CDR3 is 16 residues. CDR3 DNA: TGTGCCAGCAGCAGGGAACAGGGGTTTGGCAGCGGGGAGCTGTTTTTT. Translated, it gives CASSREQGFGSGELFF.

The V gene is TRBV23-1, the J gene TRBJ2-7; TRBD2 might be the D (5 bases). TRBV23-1 is reported as an ORF; its role is uncertain. V was clipped by 7 bases and J by 2 bases, with 21 bases between them. The length of the CDR3 is 16 residues. CDR3 in DNA: TGCGCCAGCATCAAGAGGGTGCCTGAAAGACCCTACGAGCAGTACTTC. Residues: CASIKRVPERPYEQYF.